Below are 28 T cell receptor beta chains sequenced from a single sample in a study of tumor and adjacent non-tumor tissue in lung cancer. The library came from three nested PCR rounds adapted from ARM-PCR protocols. TCRdb used MiXCR to reprocess the multiplex PCR reads, holding one entry per CDR3 protein. The sample shows some 100,000 distinct CDR3 sequences, 62% of them seen only once. RNA was extracted from bulk tissue without any cell sorting. Distant lung tissue was collected more than 3 cm away from the tumor edge. Sequences were obtained from distant non-tumor lung tissue. The receptors were gathered from a man aged 55 to 70 with non-small cell lung cancer.

This clonotype was observed a handful of times. With a much larger clone just one base away, this may be a read error. The gene calls are TRBV4-1 and TRBJ2-2, with 8 bases lining up with TRBD2. Looked up from germline, CDR1 is MGHRA and CDR2 is YSYEKL. This CDR3 is 19 amino acids long. Trimming took 0 bases from V and 4 from J; bases not matched to a gene: 13. CDR3 sequence: CASSQDPGGGTKSTGELFF. The CDR3 DNA follows: TGCGCCAGCAGCCAAGATCCTGGCGGGGGGACCAAGAGCACCGGGGAGCTGTTTTTT.

This rearrangement joins TRBV20-1 to TRBJ2-4; TRBD1 agrees at 10 bases. Trimming at V came to 3 bases and at J to 2 bases, leaving 7 bases not matched to a gene. The CDR3 is 16 amino acids. Germline V gene data show CDR1 as DFQATT and CDR2 as SNEGSKA (reference sequence). CDR3 protein: CSASWDRGFPKNIQYF. DNA for the CDR3: TGCAGTGCTAGTTGGGACAGGGGCTTCCCCAAAAACATTCAGTACTTC.

This clonotype was recorded at least ten times. The chain joins TRBV4-1 to TRBJ1-4; the D gene is possibly TRBD1 (5 bases). V was pared by 0 bases and J by 8 bases, with 10 bases between. The CDR3 covers 14 residues. Germline assignment: CDR1 MGHRA and CDR2 YSYEKL. The CDR3 reads CASSQDGGPEKLFF. CDR3 DNA sequence: TGCGCCAGCAGCCAAGATGGGGGACCCGAAAAACTGTTTTTT.

Concerning this clonotype itself: A read error is possible here, since a much larger clone lies one base away. The rearrangement uses TRBV25-1 and TRBJ2-5; 8 bases agree with TRBD2. Germline V gene lookup returns CDR1 MGHDK and CDR2 SYGVNS. The CDR3 covers 13 residues. Written as DNA, the CDR3 is TGTGCCAACAGTGAACGGGGGGGAGAGACCCAGTACTTC. Residues: CANSERGGETQYF.

This clonotype was picked up many times. The chain links TRBV10-3 to TRBJ2-1; 9 bases match TRBD1. This CDR3 region has 14 residues. V was clipped by 8 bases and J by 4 bases; unmatched bases: 6. Germline-derived CDR1 and CDR2 are ENHRY and SYGVKD. The CDR3: CAISGTGMYNEQFF. The CDR3 nucleotides read TGTGCCATCTCCGGGACAGGGATGTACAATGAGCAGTTCTTC.

Remarks on this clonotype: At one boundary the junction diverges from the germline segment, which might be a read error. The genes are TRBV5-1 and TRBJ2-5; maybe TRBD1 (6 bases). CDR3 size: 14 residues. From germline, CDR1 is SGHRS and CDR2 YFSETQ. CDR3: CTSSLPGQRETQYF. The CDR3 nucleotides are TGCACCAGCAGCTTGCCGGGACAAAGAGAGACCCAGTACTTC.

In its sample, this clonotype was seen a few times. The conserved phenylalanine or tryptophan is not found at the CDR3 terminus, so this likely reflects a read error. The chain combines TRBV11-2 with TRBJ2-7; 8 bases are a match to TRBD2. In germline, CDR1 is SGHAT, CDR2 FQNNGV. The CDR3 has 16 amino acids. CDR3 coding DNA: TGTACCAGCAGCTTAATACCAATAGCGGGACGCTACGAGCAGTACCTC. This codes for CTSSLIPIAGRYEQYL.

The chain recombines TRBV6-1 with TRBJ1-5; D call uncertain. V lost 5 bases to trimming and J lost 3 bases, with 11 bases between them. Per germline, CDR1 MNHNS and CDR2 SASEGT. There are 14 residues in the CDR3. This chain's CDR3 is CASSYCTSNQPQHF. CDR3 DNA sequence: TGTGCCAGCAGTTATTGTACCTCCAATCAGCCCCAGCATTTT.

As regards this clonotype: A much larger clone differs by one base, so this may be a read error. The chain joins TRBV12-3 or TRBV12-4 to TRBJ2-3, with 11 nucleotides matching TRBD2. The J segment lost 2 bases and the V segment lost 2 bases, leaving 6 bases of the junction unmatched. There are 17 residues in the CDR3. CDR3 sequence: CASSLRLAGGNTDTQYF. CDR3 DNA sequence: TGTGCCAGCAGTTTACGGCTAGCGGGAGGTAACACAGATACGCAGTATTTT.

As concerns this clonotype: A single base separates this from a much larger clone, so it may be a read error. The chain carries TRBV6-1 and TRBJ1-1; no clear D. V was cut by 6 bases and J by 4 bases, with 12 bases left in between. Germline V lookup: CDR1 MNHNS, CDR2 SASEGT. This CDR3 has 13 amino acids. This CDR3 is CASSPTLSTEAFF. CDR3 nucleotide sequence: TGTGCCAGCAGCCCAACTCTGAGCACTGAAGCTTTCTTT.

This clonotype has only a few counts. Possible read error: a much larger clone is one base away. The chain combines TRBV12-3 or TRBV12-4 with TRBJ2-7, with 7 nucleotides matching TRBD1. V lost 5 bases, J lost 6 bases, and 1 base stayed unmatched. CDR3 length: 11 amino acids. The CDR3 region has the DNA TGTGCCAGCAGTGCAGGGGGCGAGCAGTACTTC. Translating it yields CASSAGGEQYF.

The J gene is TRBJ2-1, the V gene TRBV6-5; the D is unclear. CDR1 is MNHEY, CDR2 SVGAGI, per germline. This CDR3 spans 14 amino acids. Between the trimmed V and J ends, which lost 8 bases and 7 bases, there was a span of 18 bases. The CDR3, as DNA: TGTGCCAGCGGATCCAGGACCAGAAGAAATGAGCAGTTCTTC. Its protein product is CASGSRTRRNEQFF.

Note on this clonotype: The CDR3 does not close with the conserved phenylalanine or tryptophan, likely indicating a read error. J is TRBJ2-1 and V is TRBV5-1; D is perhaps TRBD2 (6 bases). V lost 1 base to trimming and J lost 8 bases, with 13 bases between them. This CDR3 contains 14 residues. Looked up from germline, CDR1 is SGHRS and CDR2 is YFSETQ. CDR3 amino acids: CASSLSSEGDEQFL. The DNA of the CDR3 is TGCGCCAGCAGCTTGTCTTCGGAGGGCGATGAGCAGTTCCTC.

Details on this clonotype: One end of the junction varies from germline; a read error may be responsible. The chain couples TRBV10-1 to TRBJ1-1; no firm D call. The CDR3 loop spans 15 amino acids. Germline CDR1 and CDR2: WNHNN and SYGVQD (reference sequence). CDR3 in DNA: TGCGCCAGCAGTGAGTCCGCTTATCCGAACACTGAAGTTTTCTTC. It yields the protein CASSESAYPNTEVFF.

The V and J genes are TRBV5-4 and TRBJ2-2; the D gene is possibly TRBD2 (5 bases). Deletions cut 1 base from V and 4 bases from J, with 11 bases between. The germline gives CDR1 SGHNT, CDR2 YYREEE (reference sequence). The CDR3 is 15 residues long. In nucleotides, the CDR3 is TGTGCCAGCAGCTTGAGTGGGAGTAGCACCGGGGAGCTGTTTTTT. This translates into CASSLSGSSTGELFF.

Notes on this clonotype: A much larger clone differs by one base, so this may be a read error. This chain connects TRBV11-3 to TRBJ2-7; weak D call: TRBD1 (5 bases). Deletions cut 4 bases from V and 5 bases from J, with 15 bases between. CDR3 size: 14 residues. CDR1 is SGHNT, CDR2 YENEEA, per germline. CDR3 sequence: CASSSAGIRNEQYF. As DNA, the CDR3 is TGTGCCAGCAGCTCCGCAGGGATTAGAAACGAGCAGTACTTC.

A few counts support this clonotype. Given a much more abundant clone one base away, this may be a read error. The chain has TRBV28 and TRBJ1-4; perhaps TRBD1 as D (5 bases). CDR1 is MDHEN and CDR2 is SYDVKM in the germline V gene. The CDR3 contains 18 residues. V was trimmed by 10 bases and J by 0 bases, leaving 24 bases between them. The CDR3 protein is CANTFAGFMMATNEKLFF. CDR3 DNA sequence: TGTGCCAACACCTTCGCAGGGTTTATGATGGCAACTAATGAAAAACTGTTTTTT.

Note on this clonotype: This clone may be a read error of a much larger clone one base away. No DNA is shown, since the ends of the CDR3 on it are uncertain; the CDR3 is the one TCRdb lists. The CDR3: CASILDRDYGYTF. The rearrangement uses TRBV6-5 and TRBJ1-2; the DNA was not compared with TRBD1, the D call given in the table. Germline V gives CDR1 MNHEY, CDR2 SVGAGI. Inclusive of both ends, the CDR3 amounts to 13 amino acids.

A single count supports this clonotype. A much larger clone differs by one base, so this may be a read error. The chain carries TRBV5-6 and TRBJ2-3, with D possibly matching TRBD2 (5 bases). Germline loops: CDR1 SGHDT, CDR2 YYEEEE. The V end lost 7 bases, the J end lost 5 bases, and 17 bases lay between the germline ends. CDR3 length: 14 amino acids. CDR3: CASGRDTLIDTQYF. In DNA, the CDR3 is TGTGCCAGCGGCCGGGATACTCTCATAGATACGCAGTATTTT.

A note on this clonotype: A read error may be the cause here, since a much bigger clone is one base away. This sequence joins TRBV12-3 or TRBV12-4 and TRBJ2-1, with a possible D match to TRBD1 (8 bases). This CDR3 has 15 residues. CDR3 nucleotide sequence: TGTGGCAGCAGTTTAACAGGGGGGGTCTACAATGAGCAGTTCTTC. Its protein product is CGSSLTGGVYNEQFF.

On this clonotype: This sequence may be a read error, since a much larger clone differs from it by one base. This sequence joins TRBV5-1 and TRBJ2-5; 8 nucleotides line up with TRBD2. The CDR3 is 13 amino acids. V shed 7 bases, J shed 5 bases, and the junction held 7 bases outside the gene matches. Looked up from germline, CDR1 is SGHRS and CDR2 is YFSETQ. The CDR3 region is CASRIAGWETQYF. In nucleotides, the CDR3 is TGCGCCAGCCGCATAGCGGGGTGGGAGACCCAGTACTTC.

Note on this clonotype: A much larger clonotype is one base distant, so this may be a read error. The chain is built from TRBV10-3 and TRBJ1-1, with a possible D match to TRBD1 (6 bases). This CDR3 contains 16 residues. Germline-derived CDR1 and CDR2 are ENHRY and SYGVKD. The V gene lost 6 bases and the J gene lost 7 bases, with 24 bases spanning the gap. The CDR3 nucleotides are TGTGCCATCAGCCCCCGGGGGGGCACCGGGGGCATTGAAGCTTTCTTT. Protein product: CAISPRGGTGGIEAFF.

The chain employs TRBV11-2 and TRBJ2-1, with D perhaps matching TRBD1 (6 bases). With 2 bases removed from V and 7 bases from J, the gap between germline ends came to 15 bases. CDR3 size: 15 residues. Germline-derived CDR1 and CDR2 are SGHAT and FQNNGV. CDR3: CASSLFVTGGNEQFF. The DNA of the CDR3 is TGTGCCAGCAGCTTATTTGTGACAGGTGGAAATGAGCAGTTCTTC.

The chain couples TRBV7-8 to TRBJ2-7, with a possible D match to TRBD2 (6 bases). Germline loops: CDR1 SGHVS, CDR2 FQNEAQ. The CDR3 is 16 residues long. Trimming left V 5 bases short and J 3 bases short, with 20 bases between. The CDR3 reads CASSPNGRDGFYEQYF. The CDR3 DNA follows: TGTGCCAGCAGCCCTAATGGGCGGGACGGTTTCTACGAGCAGTACTTC.

As regards this clonotype: The junction departs from germline at one end; a sequencing error may be responsible. The rearrangement joins TRBV7-8 to TRBJ1-4; no clear D. From germline, CDR1 is SGHVS and CDR2 FQNEAQ. The CDR3 contains 13 residues. This CDR3 is CASSVHLGEELFF. CDR3 in DNA: TGTGCCAGCAGCGTACACCTTGGTGAAGAACTGTTTTTT.

The chain carries TRBV2 and TRBJ2-7; D is uncertain. The CDR3 totals 13 residues. V lost 5 bases and J lost 6, with 14 bases in between. Germline V gene lookup returns CDR1 SNHLY and CDR2 FYNNEI. The DNA for the CDR3 is TGTGCCAGCAGTAGTGAAACCCTCTCCGAGCAGTACTTC. It specifies CASSSETLSEQYF.

About this clonotype itself: One end of the junction is discordant with germline, which a read error may explain. This chain joins TRBV12-3 or TRBV12-4 and TRBJ2-7, with D possibly matching TRBD1 (6 bases). This CDR3 region has 13 residues. The CDR3 region has the DNA TGTGCCAGCAGCGACAACAGGGTATACGGGCAGTATTTC. Encoded protein: CASSDNRVYGQYF.

Many counts were recorded for this clonotype. The V call is TRBV20-1, the J call TRBJ2-5; 11 positions agree with TRBD2. After removal of 4 bases from V and 5 bases from J, the junction contained 6 bases not matched to a gene. The CDR3 runs to 14 residues. Germline V CDR1 and CDR2: DFQATT, SNEGSKA (reference sequence). The chain's CDR3 is CSAILAGEGETQYF. The CDR3 coding sequence is TGCAGTGCTATACTAGCGGGAGAAGGGGAGACCCAGTACTTC.